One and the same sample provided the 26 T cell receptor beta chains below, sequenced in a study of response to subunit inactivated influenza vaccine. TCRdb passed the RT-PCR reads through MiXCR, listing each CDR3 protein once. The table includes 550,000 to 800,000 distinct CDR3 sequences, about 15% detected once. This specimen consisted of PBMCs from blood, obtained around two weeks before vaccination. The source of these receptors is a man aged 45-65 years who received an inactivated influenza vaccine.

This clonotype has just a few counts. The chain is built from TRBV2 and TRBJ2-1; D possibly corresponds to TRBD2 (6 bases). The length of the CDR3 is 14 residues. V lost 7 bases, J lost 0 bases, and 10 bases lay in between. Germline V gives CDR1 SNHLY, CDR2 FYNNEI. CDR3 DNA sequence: TGTGCCAGCAACGAGCGGGCCTCCTACAATGAGCAGTTCTTC. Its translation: CASNERASYNEQFF.

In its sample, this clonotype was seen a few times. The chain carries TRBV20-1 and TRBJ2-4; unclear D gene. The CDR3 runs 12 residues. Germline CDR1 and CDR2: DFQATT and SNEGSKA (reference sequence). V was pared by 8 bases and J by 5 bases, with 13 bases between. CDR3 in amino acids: CSIPRLQNIQYF. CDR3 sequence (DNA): TGCAGTATTCCGCGTCTTCAAAACATTCAGTACTTC.

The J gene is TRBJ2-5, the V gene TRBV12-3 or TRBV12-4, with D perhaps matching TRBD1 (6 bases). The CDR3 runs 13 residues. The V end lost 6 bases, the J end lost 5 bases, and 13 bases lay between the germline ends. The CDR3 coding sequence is TGTGCCAGCAGGTCACAGGGTTGGGAGACCCAGTACTTC. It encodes CASRSQGWETQYF.

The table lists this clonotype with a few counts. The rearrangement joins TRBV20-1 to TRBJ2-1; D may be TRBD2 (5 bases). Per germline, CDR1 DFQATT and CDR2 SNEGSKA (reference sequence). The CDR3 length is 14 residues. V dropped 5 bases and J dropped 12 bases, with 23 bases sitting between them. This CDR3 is CSAGRMRSGKGQFF. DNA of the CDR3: TGCAGTGCTGGACGGATGAGGAGCGGAAAGGGGCAGTTCTTC.

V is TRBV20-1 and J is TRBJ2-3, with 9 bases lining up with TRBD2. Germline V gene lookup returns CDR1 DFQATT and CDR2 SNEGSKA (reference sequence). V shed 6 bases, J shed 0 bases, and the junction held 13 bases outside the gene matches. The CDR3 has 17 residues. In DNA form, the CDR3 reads TGCAGTGCCAGCCCGCTAGCGGGGATCACTAGCACAGATACGCAGTATTTT. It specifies CSASPLAGITSTDTQYF.

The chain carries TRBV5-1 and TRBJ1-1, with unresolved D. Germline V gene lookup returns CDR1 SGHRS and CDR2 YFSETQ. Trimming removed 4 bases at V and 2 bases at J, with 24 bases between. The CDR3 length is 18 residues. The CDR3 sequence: CASSLLGRTLRLNTEAFF. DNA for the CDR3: TGCGCCAGCAGCCTATTAGGACGCACCCTTCGATTAAACACTGAAGCTTTCTTT.

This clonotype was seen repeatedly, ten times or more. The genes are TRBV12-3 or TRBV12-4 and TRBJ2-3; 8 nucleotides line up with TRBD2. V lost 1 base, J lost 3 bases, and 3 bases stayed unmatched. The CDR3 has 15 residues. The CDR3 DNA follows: TGTGCCAGCAGTTTAGTCCCTAGCGGGACAGATACGCAGTATTTT. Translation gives CASSLVPSGTDTQYF.

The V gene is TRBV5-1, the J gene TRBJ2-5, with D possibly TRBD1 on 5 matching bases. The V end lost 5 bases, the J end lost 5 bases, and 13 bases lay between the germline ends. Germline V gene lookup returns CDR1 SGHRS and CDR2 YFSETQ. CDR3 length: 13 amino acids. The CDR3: CASRRGVSETQYF. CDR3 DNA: TGCGCCAGCAGAAGGGGTGTATCGGAGACCCAGTACTTC.

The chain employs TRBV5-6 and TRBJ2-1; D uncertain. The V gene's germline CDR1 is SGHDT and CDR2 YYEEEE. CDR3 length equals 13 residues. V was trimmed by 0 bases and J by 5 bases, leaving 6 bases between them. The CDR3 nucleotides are TGTGCCAGCAGCTTGGGGGCAAACAATGAGCAGTTCTTC. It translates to CASSLGANNEQFF.

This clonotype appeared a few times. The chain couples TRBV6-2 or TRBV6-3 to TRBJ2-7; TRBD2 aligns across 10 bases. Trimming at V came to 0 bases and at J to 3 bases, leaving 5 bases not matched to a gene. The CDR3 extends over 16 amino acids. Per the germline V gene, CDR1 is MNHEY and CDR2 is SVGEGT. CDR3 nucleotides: TGTGCCAGCAGTTACTCGAGACTAGCGGGCTACTACGAGCAGTACTTC. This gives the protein CASSYSRLAGYYEQYF.

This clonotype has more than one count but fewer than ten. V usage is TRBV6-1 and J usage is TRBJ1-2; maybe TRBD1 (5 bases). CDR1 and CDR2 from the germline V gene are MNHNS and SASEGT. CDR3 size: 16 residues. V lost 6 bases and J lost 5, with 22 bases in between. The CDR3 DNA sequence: TGTGCCAGCAGCAAGAAGGGGTTTACTGCGGCGTATGGCTACACCTTC. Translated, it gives CASSKKGFTAAYGYTF.

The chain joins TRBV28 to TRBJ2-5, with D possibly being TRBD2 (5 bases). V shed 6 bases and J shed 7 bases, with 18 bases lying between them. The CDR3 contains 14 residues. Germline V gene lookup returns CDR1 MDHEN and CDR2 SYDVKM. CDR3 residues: CASRPLLAKGTQYF. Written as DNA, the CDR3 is TGTGCCAGCAGACCCCTCCTAGCTAAGGGGACCCAGTACTTC.

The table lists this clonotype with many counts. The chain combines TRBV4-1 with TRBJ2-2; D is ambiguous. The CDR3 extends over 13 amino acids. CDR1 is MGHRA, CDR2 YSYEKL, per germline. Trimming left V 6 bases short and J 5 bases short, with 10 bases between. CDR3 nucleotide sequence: TGCGCCAGCAGGGGAAGAGGAACCGGGGAGCTGTTTTTT. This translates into CASRGRGTGELFF.

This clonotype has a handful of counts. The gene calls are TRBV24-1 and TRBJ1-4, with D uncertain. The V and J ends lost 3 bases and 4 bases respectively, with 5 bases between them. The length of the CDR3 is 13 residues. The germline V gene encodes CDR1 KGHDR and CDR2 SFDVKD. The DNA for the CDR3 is TGTGCCACCAGTGATGCTGGTAATGAAAAACTGTTTTTT. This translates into CATSDAGNEKLFF.

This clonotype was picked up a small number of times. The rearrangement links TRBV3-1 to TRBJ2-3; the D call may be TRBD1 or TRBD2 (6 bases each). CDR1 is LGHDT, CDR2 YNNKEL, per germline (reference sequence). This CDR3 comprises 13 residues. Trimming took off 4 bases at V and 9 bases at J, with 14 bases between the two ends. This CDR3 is CASSLGAGRTQYF. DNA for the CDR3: TGTGCCAGCAGCCTGGGGGCGGGAAGGACGCAGTATTTT.

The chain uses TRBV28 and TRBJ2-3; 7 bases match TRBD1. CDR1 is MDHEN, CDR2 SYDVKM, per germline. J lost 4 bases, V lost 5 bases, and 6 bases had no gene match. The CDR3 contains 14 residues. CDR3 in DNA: TGTGCCAGCAGTATCACAGGGGCGCCAGATACGCAGTATTTT. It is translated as CASSITGAPDTQYF.

CDR3: CAIRGTSGSIPYNEQFF. The CDR3 DNA reads as TGTGCCATCAGAGGGACTAGCGGGAGTATTCCCTACAATGAGCAGTTCTTC. This chain links TRBV10-3 with TRBJ2-1; 14 positions agree with TRBD2. The CDR3 sequence is 17 residues long. Germline trimming cut 6 bases from V and 2 bases from J; bases unmatched to any gene: 6. Germline V gives CDR1 ENHRY, CDR2 SYGVKD.

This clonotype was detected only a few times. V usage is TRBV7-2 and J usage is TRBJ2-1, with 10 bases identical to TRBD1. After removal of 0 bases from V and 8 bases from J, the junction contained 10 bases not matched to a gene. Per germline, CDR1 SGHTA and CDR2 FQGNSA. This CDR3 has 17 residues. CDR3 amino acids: CASSLAEGDRGSDEQFF. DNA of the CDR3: TGTGCCAGCAGCTTAGCGGAGGGGGACAGGGGAAGTGATGAGCAGTTCTTC. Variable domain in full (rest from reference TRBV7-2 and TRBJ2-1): GAGVSQSPSNKVTEKGKDVELRCDPISGHTALYWYRQSLGQGLEFLIYFQGNSAPDKSGLPSDRFSAERTGGSVSTLTIQRTQQEDSAVYLCASSLAEGDRGSDEQFFGPGTRLTVL.

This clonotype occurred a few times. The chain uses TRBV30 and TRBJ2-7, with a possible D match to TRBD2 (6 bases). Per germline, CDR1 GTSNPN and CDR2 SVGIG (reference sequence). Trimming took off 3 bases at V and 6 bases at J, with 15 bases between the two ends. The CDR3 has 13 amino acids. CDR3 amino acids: CAWSKGTPREQYF. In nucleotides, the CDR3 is TGTGCCTGGAGCAAAGGGACTCCCCGCGAGCAGTACTTC.

In nucleotides, the CDR3 is TGTGCCAGCTCACCACCTTTCACAGGTTGGAATGAGCAGTTCTTC. It is translated as CASSPPFTGWNEQFF. The chain couples TRBV18 to TRBJ2-1; a possible D gene is TRBD1 (5 bases). Germline V gene data show CDR1 as KGHSH and CDR2 as LQKENI. This CDR3 is 15 amino acids long. The V gene lost 0 bases and the J gene lost 7 bases, with 13 bases spanning the gap. Filled out from reference TRBV18 and TRBJ2-1, the complete variable domain reads NAGVMQNPRHLVRRRGQEARLRCSPMKGHSHVYWYRQLPEEGLKFMVYLQKENIIDESGMPKERFSAEFPKEGPSILRIQQVVRGDSAAYFCASSPPFTGWNEQFFGPGTRLTVL.

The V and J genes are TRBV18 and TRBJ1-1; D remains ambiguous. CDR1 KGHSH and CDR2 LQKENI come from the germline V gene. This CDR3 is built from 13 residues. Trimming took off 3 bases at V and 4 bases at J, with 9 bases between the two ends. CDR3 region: CASSPTLGTEAFF. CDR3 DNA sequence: TGTGCCAGCTCACCTACGCTGGGCACTGAAGCTTTCTTT.

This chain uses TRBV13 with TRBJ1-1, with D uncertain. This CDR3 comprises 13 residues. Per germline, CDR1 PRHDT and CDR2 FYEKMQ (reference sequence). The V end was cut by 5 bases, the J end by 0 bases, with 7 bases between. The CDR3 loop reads CASSVRMNTEAFF. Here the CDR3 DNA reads TGTGCCAGCAGCGTAAGAATGAACACTGAAGCTTTCTTT. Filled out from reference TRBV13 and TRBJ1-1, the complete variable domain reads AAGVIQSPRHLIKEKRETATLKCYPIPRHDTVYWYQQGPGQDPQFLISFYEKMQSDKGSIPDRFSAQQFSDYHSELNMSSLELGDSALYFCASSVRMNTEAFFGQGTRLTVV.

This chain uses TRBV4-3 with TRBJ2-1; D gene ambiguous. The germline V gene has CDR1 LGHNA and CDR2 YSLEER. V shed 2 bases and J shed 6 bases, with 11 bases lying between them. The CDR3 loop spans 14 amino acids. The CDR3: CASSQHQTGNEQFF. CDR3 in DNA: TGCGCCAGCAGCCAACACCAGACGGGCAATGAGCAGTTCTTC.

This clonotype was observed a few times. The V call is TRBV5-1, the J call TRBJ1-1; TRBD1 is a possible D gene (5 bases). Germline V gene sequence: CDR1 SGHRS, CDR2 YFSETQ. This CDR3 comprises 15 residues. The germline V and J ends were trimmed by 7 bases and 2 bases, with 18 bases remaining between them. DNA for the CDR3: TGCGCCAGCCATGAGACAGATCGAATTAACACTGAAGCTTTCTTT. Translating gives CASHETDRINTEAFF.

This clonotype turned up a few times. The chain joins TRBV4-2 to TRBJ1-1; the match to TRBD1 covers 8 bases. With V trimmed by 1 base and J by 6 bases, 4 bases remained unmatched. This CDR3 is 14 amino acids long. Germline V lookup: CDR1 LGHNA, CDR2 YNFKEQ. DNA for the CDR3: TGTGCCAGCAGCCAAGGACAGGGGAGTTCTGAAGCTTTCTTT. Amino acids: CASSQGQGSSEAFF.

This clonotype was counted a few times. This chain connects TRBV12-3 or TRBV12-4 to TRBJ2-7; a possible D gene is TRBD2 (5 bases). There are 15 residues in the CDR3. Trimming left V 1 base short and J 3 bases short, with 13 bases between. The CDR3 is CASSLGPLRDYEQYF. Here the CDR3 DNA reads TGTGCCAGCAGTTTAGGACCCCTCCGGGACTACGAGCAGTACTTC.